A single TCR beta chain is shown here with its context. The antigen remains undetermined. PCR amplification relied on 60 Vbeta primers (plus 13 Jbeta primers). The table came from immunoSEQ multiplex PCR; TCRdb's copy has only in-frame clones and leaves some out. The sample lists about 130,000 clones; roughly four fifths were seen once. Germline CDR1 SGHAT, CDR2 FQNNGV. This CDR3 region has 14 residues. V was clipped by 1 base and J by 3 bases, with 7 bases between them. This specimen comes from a study of cytomegalovirus exposure and HLA in healthy donors. Overall study findings and caveats: When presence/absence was analysed, sequencing depth was taken to be roughly uniform across donors. Indistinguishability led to the exclusion of some V segments, TRBV6-2 and TRBV6-3 included. Equally common other TCR beta chains were less clonally expanded than HLA-associated ones, a later analysis found.

J is TRBJ1-3 and V is TRBV11-2; D perhaps matches TRBD1 (5 bases). This clonotype was obtained from a man younger than 40 in good health and CMV-seronegative. Material: PBMCs. In DNA, the CDR3 is TGTGCCAGCAGCTTAGGAACAGGTGGAAACACCATATATTTT. Translation gives CASSLGTGGNTIYF.